Presented here are 20 T cell receptor beta chains from one specimen sequenced in a study of cytomegalovirus exposure and HLA in healthy donors. PCR was performed using 60 Vbeta and 13 Jbeta primers. The assay was immunoSEQ multiplex PCR, and TCRdb's table has in-frame clones only and misses some. The sample has about 130,000 clones; about two thirds are singletons. The source material was PBMCs. The receptors were gathered from a woman aged 55 to 70 in good health and CMV-seropositive.

This clone was seen a few times. In DNA, the CDR3 is TGTGCCAGCAGCTTGGGGACAAACCAAGAGACCCAGTACTTC. It translates to CASSLGTNQETQYF. This chain uses TRBV7-8 with TRBJ2-5; D perhaps matches TRBD1 (6 bases). V lost 3 bases, J lost 0 bases, and 8 bases lay in between. Germline V gives CDR1 SGHVS, CDR2 FQNEAQ. CDR3 size: 14 residues.

With respect to this clone: Other nucleotide sequences from this sample produce the same CDR3. The chain recombines TRBV6-5 with TRBJ1-6; D is ambiguous. The CDR3 runs 15 residues. Germline CDR1 MNHEY, CDR2 SVGAGI. Trimming removed 3 bases from V and 0 bases from J, with 6 bases in between. The CDR3 DNA reads TGTGCCAGCAGTTATGGGAGCTCCTATAATTCACCCCTCCACTTT. This translates into CASSYGSSYNSPLHF.

The DNA of the CDR3 is TGCAGCGTTTACCCGGGACAGGGAAACGGCTACACCTTC. Translating it yields CSVYPGQGNGYTF. This chain links TRBV29-1 with TRBJ1-2; 9 bases map to TRBD1. The CDR3 totals 13 residues. V shed 5 bases, J shed 8 bases, and the junction held 9 bases outside the gene matches. Germline V lookup: CDR1 SQVTM, CDR2 ANQGSEA. Full variable domain (missing parts from reference TRBV29-1 and TRBJ1-2): SAVISQKPSRDICQRGTSLTIQCQVDSQVTMMFWYRQQPGQSLTLIATANQGSEATYESGFVIDKFPISRPNLTFSTLTVSNMSPEDSSIYLCSVYPGQGNGYTFGSGTRLTVV.

This clone has just a few counts. This chain connects TRBV14 to TRBJ2-3, with TRBD1 as a possible D gene (5 bases). Germline V gene lookup returns CDR1 SGHDN and CDR2 FVKESK. This CDR3 has 14 amino acids. The V end lost 2 bases, the J end lost 2 bases, and 8 bases lay between the germline ends. DNA of the CDR3: TGTGCCAGCAGCCAAAACAGGCACACAGATACGCAGTATTTT. Residues: CASSQNRHTDTQYF.

The chain employs TRBV6-5 and TRBJ1-5, with D possibly TRBD1 on 6 matching bases. CDR3 size: 16 residues. Deletions cut 4 bases from V and 3 bases from J, with 16 bases between. The V gene's germline CDR1 is MNHEY and CDR2 SVGAGI. In DNA form, the CDR3 reads TGTGCCAGCAGTTCCCTTGGGGGCGCAAACAATCAGCCCCAGCATTTT. Its translation: CASSSLGGANNQPQHF.

The chain carries TRBV7-9 and TRBJ2-3; the D gene is possibly TRBD1 (7 bases). The CDR3 is 19 amino acids. Per germline, CDR1 SEHNR and CDR2 FQNEAQ (reference sequence). Trimming removed 5 bases at V and 1 base at J, with 25 bases between. As DNA, the CDR3 is TGTGCCAGCAGCCCCGGTCGATTTGGAGGGGGCGCTGGCACAGATACGCAGTATTTT. The encoded protein is CASSPGRFGGGAGTDTQYF. Full variable domain (rest looked up from reference TRBV7-9 and TRBJ2-3): DTGVSQNPRHKITKRGQNVTFRCDPISEHNRLYWYRQTLGQGPEFLTYFQNEAQLEKSRLLSDRFSAERPKGSFSTLEIQRTEQGDSAMYLCASSPGRFGGGAGTDTQYFGPGTRLTVL.

The rearrangement links TRBV19 to TRBJ1-1; TRBD1 matches 7 bases. The CDR3 is made up of 15 amino acids. Trimming removed 5 bases from V and 0 bases from J; junction bases left unmatched: 6. The germline V gene has CDR1 LNHDA and CDR2 SQIVND (reference sequence). The CDR3 nucleotides are TGTGCCAGTAGTCCCCTCAGGGGGATGAACACTGAAGCTTTCTTT. Translation: CASSPLRGMNTEAFF.

This clone was detected a few times. The rearrangement uses TRBV19 and TRBJ1-1; no firm D call. The V and J ends lost 8 bases and 1 base respectively, with 8 bases between them. The germline gives CDR1 LNHDA, CDR2 SQIVND (reference sequence). This CDR3 comprises 12 residues. The CDR3 sequence is CASLDKNTEAFF. As DNA, the CDR3 is TGTGCCAGTCTTGACAAGAACACTGAAGCTTTCTTT. Together with reference TRBV19 and TRBJ1-1, the CDR3 gives the full variable domain: DGGITQSPKYLFRKEGQNVTLSCEQNLNHDAMYWYRQDPGQGLRLIYYSQIVNDFQKGDIAEGYSVSREKKESFPLTVTSAQKNPTAFYLCASLDKNTEAFFGQGTRLTVV.

J is TRBJ2-7 and V is TRBV19; TRBD1 matches 7 bases. This CDR3 has 14 residues. The V gene's germline CDR1 is LNHDA and CDR2 SQIVND (reference sequence). The ends lost 6 bases at V and 2 bases at J; junction bases unmatched: 7. The CDR3 coding sequence is TGTGCCAGTAGGGGAGACAGGGTGCCCTACGAGCAGTACTTC. It translates to CASRGDRVPYEQYF.

V is TRBV9 and J is TRBJ2-3, with TRBD1 matching over 7 bases. Germline CDR1 is SGDLS and CDR2 is YYNGEE. J gave up 1 base and V 4 bases, and 9 bases lay outside the gene matches. This CDR3 has 16 amino acids. The DNA for the CDR3 is TGTGCCAGCAGCTTAAGACAGGGTACCGGCACAGATACGCAGTATTTT. Protein sequence: CASSLRQGTGTDTQYF.

This clone appeared a single time. The V and J genes are TRBV19 and TRBJ2-3; D possibly corresponds to TRBD1 (6 bases). This CDR3 is 15 amino acids long. V was trimmed by 1 base and J by 4 bases, leaving 12 bases between them. Germline V CDR1 and CDR2: LNHDA, SQIVND (reference sequence). The DNA of the CDR3 is TGTGCCAGTAGTATAGGGGGGCGAGCGGCAGATACGCAGTATTTT. It codes for CASSIGGRAADTQYF.

V and J are TRBV29-1 and TRBJ2-1; 10 positions match TRBD2. Trimming took 4 bases from V and 1 from J; bases not matched to a gene: 7. The germline V gene encodes CDR1 SQVTM and CDR2 ANQGSEA. The CDR3 sequence is 16 residues long. CDR3 nucleotide sequence: TGCAGCGTTGGGGACCTAGCGGGGGCGTCCTACAATGAGCAGTTCTTC. Protein product: CSVGDLAGASYNEQFF.

The chain is built from TRBV5-5 and TRBJ1-1; 8 bases are a match to TRBD1. V was clipped by 2 bases and J by 1 base; unmatched bases: 7. CDR3 length equals 16 residues. Germline loops: CDR1 SGHKS, CDR2 YYEKEE (reference sequence). The DNA for the CDR3 is TGTGCCAGCAGCTTTCCGGACAGGGCATCGAACACTGAAGCTTTCTTT. Protein product: CASSFPDRASNTEAFF.

The V and J genes are TRBV5-4 and TRBJ1-1, with D maybe TRBD1 (6 bases). Germline assignment: CDR1 SGHNT and CDR2 YYREEE (reference sequence). The length of the CDR3 is 15 residues. V was pared by 4 bases and J by 6 bases, with 19 bases between. CDR3 sequence reads: CASSPEQGYWAEAFF. The CDR3 DNA follows: TGTGCCAGCAGCCCCGAGCAGGGGTACTGGGCTGAAGCTTTCTTT.

The rearrangement links TRBV5-4 to TRBJ2-3; the match to TRBD2 covers 9 bases. The ends lost 0 bases at V and 0 bases at J; junction bases unmatched: 5. CDR3 length: 17 residues. Germline loops: CDR1 SGHNT, CDR2 YYREEE (reference sequence). CDR3 DNA: TGTGCCAGCAGCTTGGCCCTAGCGGGGACTAGCACAGATACGCAGTATTTT. It yields the protein CASSLALAGTSTDTQYF.

The gene calls are TRBV18 and TRBJ2-7; TRBD2 agrees at 10 bases. This CDR3 comprises 15 residues. Germline V gene data show CDR1 as KGHSH and CDR2 as LQKENI. The V gene end was trimmed by 1 base and the J gene end by 4 bases; junction bases not matched to a gene: 4. CDR3 coding DNA: TGTGCCAGCTCACCACTAGCGGGGGGAGGTTACGAGCAGTACTTC. Translation: CASSPLAGGGYEQYF.

The gene calls are TRBV9 and TRBJ1-1, with D perhaps matching TRBD1 (5 bases). The V and J ends lost 6 bases and 8 bases respectively, with 17 bases between them. The CDR3 length is 13 residues. Germline assignment: CDR1 SGDLS and CDR2 YYNGEE. Written as DNA, the CDR3 is TGTGCCAGCACCCCCGGCGGGGAGGGGGAAGCTTTCTTT. It yields the protein CASTPGGEGEAFF.

The chain joins TRBV13 to TRBJ2-5, with a tentative D call TRBD2 (6 bases). Germline V gene lookup returns CDR1 PRHDT and CDR2 FYEKMQ (reference sequence). The CDR3 runs 12 residues. V was clipped by 6 bases and J by 3 bases, with 8 bases between them. Here the CDR3 reads CASRGEEETQYF. The CDR3 DNA follows: TGTGCCAGCAGAGGGGAGGAAGAGACCCAGTACTTC.

This rearrangement joins TRBV27 to TRBJ2-5; 11 positions agree with TRBD2. From germline, CDR1 is MNHEY and CDR2 SMNVEV (reference sequence). The V gene end was trimmed by 2 bases and the J gene end by 1 base; junction bases not matched to a gene: 6. The CDR3 is 17 amino acids. The CDR3 nucleotides are TGTGCCAGCAGTTTAACCCAACTAGCGGGGGCCCAAGAGACCCAGTACTTC. Protein: CASSLTQLAGAQETQYF.

The chain is built from TRBV2 and TRBJ2-7; possible D gene TRBD2, 6 bases. Deletions cut 5 bases from V and 4 bases from J, with 15 bases between. The germline V gene encodes CDR1 SNHLY and CDR2 FYNNEI. The length of the CDR3 is 14 residues. This chain's CDR3 is CASSIGPAGYEQYF. CDR3 DNA sequence: TGTGCCAGCAGTATCGGCCCGGCGGGATACGAGCAGTACTTC.